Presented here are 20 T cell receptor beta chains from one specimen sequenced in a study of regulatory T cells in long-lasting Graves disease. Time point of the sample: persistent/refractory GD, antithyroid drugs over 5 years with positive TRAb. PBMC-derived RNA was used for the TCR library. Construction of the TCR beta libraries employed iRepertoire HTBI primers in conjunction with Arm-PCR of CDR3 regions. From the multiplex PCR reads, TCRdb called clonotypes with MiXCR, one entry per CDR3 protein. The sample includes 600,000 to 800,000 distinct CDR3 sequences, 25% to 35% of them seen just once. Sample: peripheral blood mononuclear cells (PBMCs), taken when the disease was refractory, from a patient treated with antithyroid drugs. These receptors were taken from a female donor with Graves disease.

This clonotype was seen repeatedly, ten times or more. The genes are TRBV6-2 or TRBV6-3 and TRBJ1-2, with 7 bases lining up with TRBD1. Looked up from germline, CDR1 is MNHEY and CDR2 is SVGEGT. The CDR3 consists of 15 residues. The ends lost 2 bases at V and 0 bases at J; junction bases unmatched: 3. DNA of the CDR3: TGTGCCAGCAGTTACCGGGACAGAGCTAACTATGGCTACACCTTC. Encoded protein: CASSYRDRANYGYTF.

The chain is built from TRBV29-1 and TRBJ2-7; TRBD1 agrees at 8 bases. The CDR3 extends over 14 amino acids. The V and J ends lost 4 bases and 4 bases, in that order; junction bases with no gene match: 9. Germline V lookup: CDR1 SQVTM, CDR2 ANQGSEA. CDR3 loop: CSVGGGRGRYEQYF. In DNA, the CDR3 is TGCAGCGTTGGCGGAGGCAGGGGGCGTTACGAGCAGTACTTC.

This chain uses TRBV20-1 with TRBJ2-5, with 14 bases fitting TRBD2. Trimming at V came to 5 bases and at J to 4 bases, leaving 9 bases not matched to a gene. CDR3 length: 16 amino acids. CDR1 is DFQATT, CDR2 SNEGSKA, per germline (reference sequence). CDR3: CSAPSTSGRAGETQYF. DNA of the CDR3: TGCAGTGCTCCTTCGACTAGCGGGAGGGCAGGAGAGACCCAGTACTTC.

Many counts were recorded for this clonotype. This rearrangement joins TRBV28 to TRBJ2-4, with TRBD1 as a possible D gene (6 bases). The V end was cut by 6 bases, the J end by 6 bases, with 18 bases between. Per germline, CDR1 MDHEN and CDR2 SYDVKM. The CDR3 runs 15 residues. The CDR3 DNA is TGTGCCAGCAGCTTGACTTGGGACAACCCAAACATTCAGTACTTC. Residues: CASSLTWDNPNIQYF.

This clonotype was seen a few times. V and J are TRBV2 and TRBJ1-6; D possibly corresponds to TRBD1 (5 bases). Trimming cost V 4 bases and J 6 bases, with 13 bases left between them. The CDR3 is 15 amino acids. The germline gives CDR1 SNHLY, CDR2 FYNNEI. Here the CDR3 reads CASSGLGTGNSPLHF. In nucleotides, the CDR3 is TGTGCCAGCAGTGGGTTAGGGACGGGTAATTCACCCCTCCACTTT.

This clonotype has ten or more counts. CDR3 region: CASSSDRRSGNTIYF. In nucleotides, the CDR3 is TGTGCCAGCAGTTCGGACAGGCGCTCTGGAAACACCATATATTTT. The chain couples TRBV28 to TRBJ1-3, with TRBD1 matching over 7 bases. The CDR3 runs 15 residues. The trim removed 4 bases at V and 0 bases at J, leaving 3 bases unmatched. Germline V gives CDR1 MDHEN, CDR2 SYDVKM.

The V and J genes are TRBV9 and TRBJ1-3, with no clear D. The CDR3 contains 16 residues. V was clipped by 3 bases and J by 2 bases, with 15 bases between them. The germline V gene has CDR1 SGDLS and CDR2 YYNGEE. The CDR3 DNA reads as TGTGCCAGCAGCGCGTTACACTCCTGGGCTGGAAACACCATATATTTT. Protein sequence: CASSALHSWAGNTIYF.

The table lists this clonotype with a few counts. For the CDR3, the DNA is TGCAGCGTTGTGAATCCGGAGAACACTGAAGCTTTCTTT. Encoded protein: CSVVNPENTEAFF. The V gene is TRBV29-1, the J gene TRBJ1-1; D is undetermined. The CDR3 runs to 13 residues. Germline lookup yields CDR1 SQVTM and CDR2 ANQGSEA. With 4 bases removed from V and 1 base from J, the gap between germline ends came to 10 bases.

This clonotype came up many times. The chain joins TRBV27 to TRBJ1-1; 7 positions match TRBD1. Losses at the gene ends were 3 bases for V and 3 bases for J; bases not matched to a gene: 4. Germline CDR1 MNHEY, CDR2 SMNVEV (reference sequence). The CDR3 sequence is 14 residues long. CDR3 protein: CASSFPDRHTEAFF. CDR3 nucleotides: TGTGCCAGCAGTTTTCCGGACAGGCACACTGAAGCTTTCTTT.

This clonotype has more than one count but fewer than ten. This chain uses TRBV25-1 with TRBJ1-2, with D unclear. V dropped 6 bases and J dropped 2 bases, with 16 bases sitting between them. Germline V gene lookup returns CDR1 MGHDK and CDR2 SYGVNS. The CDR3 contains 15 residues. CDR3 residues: CASSHLGGKNYGYTF. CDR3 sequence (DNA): TGTGCCAGCAGCCACCTCGGAGGAAAAAACTATGGCTACACCTTC.

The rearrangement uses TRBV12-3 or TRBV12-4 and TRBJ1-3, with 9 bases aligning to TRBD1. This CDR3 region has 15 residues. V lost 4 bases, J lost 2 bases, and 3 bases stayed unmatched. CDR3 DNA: TGTGCCAGCAGTTCGGGACAGGGCCCTGGAAACACCATATATTTT. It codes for CASSSGQGPGNTIYF.

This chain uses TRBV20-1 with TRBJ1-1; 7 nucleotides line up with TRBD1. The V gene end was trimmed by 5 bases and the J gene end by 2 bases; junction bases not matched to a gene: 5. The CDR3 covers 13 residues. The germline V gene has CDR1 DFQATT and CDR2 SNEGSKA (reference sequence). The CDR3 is CSAGGQRNTEAFF. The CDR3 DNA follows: TGCAGTGCTGGGGGACAGCGTAACACTGAAGCTTTCTTT.

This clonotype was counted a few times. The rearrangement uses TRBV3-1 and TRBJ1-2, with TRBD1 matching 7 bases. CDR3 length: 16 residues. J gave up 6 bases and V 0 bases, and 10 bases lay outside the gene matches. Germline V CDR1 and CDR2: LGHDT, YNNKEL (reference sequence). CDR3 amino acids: CASSQEMKQGRDGYTF. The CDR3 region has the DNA TGTGCCAGCAGCCAAGAAATGAAACAGGGGCGGGATGGCTACACCTTC.

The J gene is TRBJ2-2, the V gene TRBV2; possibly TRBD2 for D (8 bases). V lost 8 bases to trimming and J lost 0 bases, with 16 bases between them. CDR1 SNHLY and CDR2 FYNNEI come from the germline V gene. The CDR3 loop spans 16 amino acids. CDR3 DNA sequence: TGTGCCAGCCGGGGGGGACAGATACCGAACACCGGGGAGCTGTTTTTT. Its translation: CASRGGQIPNTGELFF.

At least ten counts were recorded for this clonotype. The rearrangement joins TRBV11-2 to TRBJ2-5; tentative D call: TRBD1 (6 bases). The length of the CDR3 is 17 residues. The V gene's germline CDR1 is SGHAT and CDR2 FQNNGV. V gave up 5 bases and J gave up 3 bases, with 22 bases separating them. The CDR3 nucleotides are TGTGCCAGCAGCCCAATCAGACAGAGGAGGACAGAAGAGACCCAGTACTTC. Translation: CASSPIRQRRTEETQYF.

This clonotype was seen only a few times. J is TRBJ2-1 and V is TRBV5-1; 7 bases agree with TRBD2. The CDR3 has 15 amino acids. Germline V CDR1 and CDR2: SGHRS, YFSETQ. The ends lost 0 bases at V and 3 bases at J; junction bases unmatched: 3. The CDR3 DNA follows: TGCGCCAGCAGCTTGGAAGGGACTATCTACAATGAGCAGTTCTTC. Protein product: CASSLEGTIYNEQFF.

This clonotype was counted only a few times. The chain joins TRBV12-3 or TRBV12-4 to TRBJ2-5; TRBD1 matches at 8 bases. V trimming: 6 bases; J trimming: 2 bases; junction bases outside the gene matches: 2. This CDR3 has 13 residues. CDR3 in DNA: TGTGCCAGCAGGTGGACAGGGCAAGAGACCCAGTACTTC. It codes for CASRWTGQETQYF.

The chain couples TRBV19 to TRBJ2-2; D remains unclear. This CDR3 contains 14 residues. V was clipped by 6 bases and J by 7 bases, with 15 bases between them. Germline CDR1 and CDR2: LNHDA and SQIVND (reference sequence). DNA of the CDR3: TGTGCCAGTAGCCCAGGCGGAATGATCGGGGAGCTGTTTTTT. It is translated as CASSPGGMIGELFF. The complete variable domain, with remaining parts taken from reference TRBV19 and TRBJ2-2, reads DGGITQSPKYLFRKEGQNVTLSCEQNLNHDAMYWYRQDPGQGLRLIYYSQIVNDFQKGDIAEGYSVSREKKESFPLTVTSAQKNPTAFYLCASSPGGMIGELFFGEGSRLTVL.

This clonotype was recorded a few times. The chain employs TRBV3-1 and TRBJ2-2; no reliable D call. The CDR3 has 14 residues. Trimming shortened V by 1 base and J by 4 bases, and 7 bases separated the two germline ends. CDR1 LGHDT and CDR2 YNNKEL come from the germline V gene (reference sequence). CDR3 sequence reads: CASSQVSGTGELFF. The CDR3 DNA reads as TGTGCCAGCAGCCAAGTTTCCGGCACCGGGGAGCTGTTTTTT.

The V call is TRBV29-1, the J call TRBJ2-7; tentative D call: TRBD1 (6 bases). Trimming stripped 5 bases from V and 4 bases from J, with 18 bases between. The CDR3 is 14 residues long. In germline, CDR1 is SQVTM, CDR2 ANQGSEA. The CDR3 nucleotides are TGCAGCGTTTATCCACCGGGACACCCTTACGAGCAGTACTTC. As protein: CSVYPPGHPYEQYF.